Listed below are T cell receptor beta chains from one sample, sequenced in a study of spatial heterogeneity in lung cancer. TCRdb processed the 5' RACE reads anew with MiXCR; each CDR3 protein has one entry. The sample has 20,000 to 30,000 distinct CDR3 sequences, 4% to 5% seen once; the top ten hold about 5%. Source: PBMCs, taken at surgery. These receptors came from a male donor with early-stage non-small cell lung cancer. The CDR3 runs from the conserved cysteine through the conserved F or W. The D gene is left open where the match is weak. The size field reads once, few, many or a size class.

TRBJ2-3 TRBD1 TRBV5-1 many TGCGCCAGCAGCCAAACAGGGGGAAGGGGAGATACGCAGTATTTT CASSQTGGRGDTQYF
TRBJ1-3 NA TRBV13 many TGTGCCAGCAGCTTAGGGTTCAGCAGCTCTGGAAACACCATATATTTT CASSLGFSSSGNTIYF
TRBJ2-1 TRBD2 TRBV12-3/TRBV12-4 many TGTGCCAGCAGTGCCAGCGGGAGGGACTACAATGAGCAGTTCTTC CASSASGRDYNEQFF
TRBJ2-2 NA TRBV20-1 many TGCAGTGCTAGAGATTGGGGGGACGGGGAGCTGTTTTTT CSARDWGDGELFF
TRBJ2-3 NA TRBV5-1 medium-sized TGCGCCAGCAGCTTGGAAGGGCGGAATACGCAGTATTTT CASSLEGRNTQYF
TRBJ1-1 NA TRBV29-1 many TGCAGCGCAACGAAACTTTCGGACACTGAAGCTTTCTTT CSATKLSDTEAFF
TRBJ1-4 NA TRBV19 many TGTGCCAGTGGACCTTGGGAAAAACTGTTTTTT CASGPWEKLFF
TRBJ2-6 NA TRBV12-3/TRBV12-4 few TGTGCCAACAGTTTATTTCGGGGGCTGGTATCTGGGGCCAACGTCCTGACTTTC CANSLFRGLVSGANVLTF
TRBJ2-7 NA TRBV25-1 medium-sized TGTGCCAGCAGTCGGACGGGCCCCCGGTACGAGCAGTACTTC CASSRTGPRYEQYF
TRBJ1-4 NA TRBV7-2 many TGTGCCAGCAGCTTTACAAAAGGGGCGGTAAAACTGTTTTTT CASSFTKGAVKLFF
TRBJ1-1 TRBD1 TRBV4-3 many TGCGCCAGCAGCCAAGATCTTAGGACAGGGGGCACTGAAGCTTTCTTT CASSQDLRTGGTEAFF
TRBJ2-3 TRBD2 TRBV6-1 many TGTGCCACCCGGGGTAGCGGGGGGGCCGGATTTAGGGATACGCAGTATTTT CATRGSGGAGFRDTQYF
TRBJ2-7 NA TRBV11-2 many TGTGCCAGCAGTAGACGGGACTCCCAGGCGCAGTACTTC CASSRRDSQAQYF
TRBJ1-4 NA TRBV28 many TGTGCCAGCATTACTAGGATGGGCAGCCGGAAAGCTAATGAAAAACTGTTTTTT CASITRMGSRKANEKLFF
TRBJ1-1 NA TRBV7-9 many TGTGCCAGCAGCTTAGTCCAGGGGACCACTGAAGCTTTCTTT CASSLVQGTTEAFF
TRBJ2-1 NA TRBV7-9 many TGTGCCAGCAGCCCGGGCAGCGGGCCCCTCAATGAGCAGTTCTTC CASSPGSGPLNEQFF